These 30 T cell receptor beta chains share one sample of origin, sequenced in a study of blood T cell repertoires in COVID-19. The method was immunoSEQ multiplex PCR; TCRdb's version includes in-frame clones alone and lacks a portion of them. This table has some 230,000 clones, 82% appearing once. The sequencing sample was made of peripheral blood. These receptors originate from an elderly woman with COVID-19, enrolled during active disease.

The V gene is TRBV7-2, the J gene TRBJ1-2; 8 positions agree with TRBD1. V lost 5 bases and J lost 7; bases outside the gene matches: 15. Germline V CDR1 and CDR2: SGHTA, FQGNSA. The CDR3 extends over 16 amino acids. CDR3 DNA sequence: TGTGCCAGCAGCCTATACATGGGACAACAGGGGGGTGGCTACACCTTC. It codes for CASSLYMGQQGGGYTF.

V gene TRBV10-3 combines with J gene TRBJ2-7; perhaps TRBD1 as D (5 bases). This CDR3 contains 12 residues. Germline CDR1 is ENHRY and CDR2 is SYGVKD. The germline V and J ends were trimmed by 6 bases and 0 bases, with 6 bases remaining between them. Here the CDR3 DNA reads TGTGCCATCAGCCAGGGCTCCTACGAGCAGTACTTC. Protein product: CAISQGSYEQYF.

The rearrangement joins TRBV5-1 to TRBJ1-4; D is perhaps TRBD1 (5 bases). CDR1 and CDR2 (germline): SGHRS, YFSETQ. This CDR3 has 14 residues. The germline V and J ends were trimmed by 4 bases and 10 bases, with 17 bases remaining between them. The CDR3 loop reads CASSQGTGGVKLFF. CDR3 DNA: TGCGCCAGCAGCCAAGGGACCGGCGGGGTAAAACTGTTTTTT.

The genes are TRBV5-1 and TRBJ2-1; maybe TRBD2 (5 bases). V was clipped by 0 bases and J by 5 bases, with 9 bases between them. The CDR3 totals 14 residues. Per the germline V gene, CDR1 is SGHRS and CDR2 is YFSETQ. CDR3 loop: CASSLAGIDNEQFF. CDR3 in DNA: TGCGCCAGCAGCTTGGCGGGGATAGACAATGAGCAGTTCTTC.

This clone came up once. A junction boundary mismatches the germline segment, possibly from a read error. V gene TRBV5-6 combines with J gene TRBJ2-1; 8 bases match TRBD1. The CDR3 is 11 residues long. Germline-derived CDR1 and CDR2 are SGHDT and YYEEEE. The CDR3 DNA sequence: TGTGCCAGCAGCGAGGACAGGGTACGGGTCTTC. This gives the protein CASSEDRVRVF.

This sequence joins TRBV19 and TRBJ1-1, with D possibly TRBD1 on 6 matching bases. CDR1 and CDR2 (germline): LNHDA, SQIVND (reference sequence). V was trimmed by 6 bases and J by 4 bases, leaving 21 bases between them. The CDR3 covers 16 residues. The CDR3 is CASSRGRGLTGTEAFF. CDR3 DNA: TGTGCCAGTAGCCGCGGCAGGGGTCTAACGGGCACTGAAGCTTTCTTT.

The rearrangement links TRBV4-2 to TRBJ2-3; TRBD2 might be the D (5 bases). CDR3 length equals 15 residues. Germline loops: CDR1 LGHNA, CDR2 YNFKEQ. V was shortened by 0 bases and J by 0 bases, with 7 bases between the two germline ends. The DNA of the CDR3 is TGTGCCAGCAGCCAAGATGAGCGGAGCACAGATACGCAGTATTTT. This sequence encodes CASSQDERSTDTQYF.

The chain is built from TRBV18 and TRBJ2-3; D is possibly TRBD2 (6 bases). Per germline, CDR1 KGHSH and CDR2 LQKENI. This CDR3 has 15 residues. V lost 3 bases to trimming and J lost 0 bases, with 10 bases between them. CDR3 protein: CASSPGTLSTDTQYF. The CDR3, as DNA: TGTGCCAGCTCACCCGGGACTCTTAGCACAGATACGCAGTATTTT.

This rearrangement joins TRBV2 to TRBJ1-4; 8 nucleotides line up with TRBD1. From germline, CDR1 is SNHLY and CDR2 FYNNEI. The CDR3 loop spans 14 amino acids. With 6 bases clipped from V and 7 bases from J, the junction kept 7 bases outside the gene matches. CDR3 protein: CASSLDREFEKLFF. The DNA for the CDR3 is TGTGCCAGCAGCCTGGACAGGGAGTTTGAAAAACTGTTTTTT.

The chain carries TRBV18 and TRBJ2-7, with no clear D. The CDR3 is 13 residues long. The V end was cut by 4 bases, the J end by 7 bases, with 14 bases between. CDR1 KGHSH and CDR2 LQKENI come from the germline V gene. The CDR3 nucleotides read TGTGCCAGCTCACTTCTATTGAGGTCGGAGCAGTACTTC. It specifies CASSLLLRSEQYF. The full variable domain, completed using reference TRBV18 and TRBJ2-7, is NAGVMQNPRHLVRRRGQEARLRCSPMKGHSHVYWYRQLPEEGLKFMVYLQKENIIDESGMPKERFSAEFPKEGPSILRIQQVVRGDSAAYFCASSLLLRSEQYFGPGTRLTVT.

For the CDR3, the DNA is TGTGCCAGCAGCTCTAGAGGTAATGAGAACACTGAAGCTTTCTTT. Translated, it gives CASSSRGNENTEAFF. V and J are TRBV7-2 and TRBJ1-1; D gene ambiguous. V lost 4 bases and J lost 1, with 13 bases in between. Germline CDR1 is SGHTA and CDR2 is FQGNSA. There are 15 residues in the CDR3.

The genes are TRBV19 and TRBJ2-1; 8 bases line up with TRBD1. J lost 5 bases, V lost 9 bases, and 6 bases had no gene match. Per the germline V gene, CDR1 is LNHDA and CDR2 is SQIVND (reference sequence). This CDR3 has 13 residues. Here the CDR3 reads CASGDRRHNEQFF. The CDR3 bases are TGTGCCAGCGGGGACAGGCGCCACAATGAGCAGTTCTTC.

This chain joins TRBV12-3 or TRBV12-4 and TRBJ1-5; 8 bases are shared with TRBD1. V was clipped by 7 bases and J by 4 bases; unmatched bases: 3. The CDR3 loop spans 13 amino acids. CDR3 loop: CASTQGANQPQHF. The CDR3 nucleotides read TGTGCCAGCACCCAGGGGGCGAATCAGCCCCAGCATTTT.

The genes are TRBV9 and TRBJ2-7; TRBD1 matches at 9 bases. The CDR3 has 14 residues. Germline V CDR1 and CDR2: SGDLS, YYNGEE. With V trimmed by 2 bases and J by 3 bases, 3 bases remained unmatched. The CDR3 DNA is TGTGCCAGCAGCGTGACAGGGGGAAGCTACGAGCAGTACTTC. Amino acids: CASSVTGGSYEQYF. Full variable domain (outside the CDR3, taken from reference TRBV9 and TRBJ2-7): DSGVTQTPKHLITATGQRVTLRCSPRSGDLSVYWYQQSLDQGLQFLIQYYNGEERAKGNILERFSAQQFPDLHSELNLSSLELGDSALYFCASSVTGGSYEQYFGPGTRLTVT.

The J gene is TRBJ2-7, the V gene TRBV5-6, with D possibly TRBD1 on 5 matching bases. The CDR3 sequence is 11 residues long. The germline V and J ends were trimmed by 4 bases and 7 bases, with 9 bases remaining between them. Germline V lookup: CDR1 SGHDT, CDR2 YYEEEE. In nucleotides, the CDR3 is TGTGCCAGCAGCCTAGGGGAAGAGCAGTACTTC. The encoded protein is CASSLGEEQYF.

The chain uses TRBV28 and TRBJ1-1; tentatively, D is TRBD1 (6 bases). The germline CDR1 and CDR2 sequences are MDHEN and SYDVKM. Trimming cost V 4 bases and J 0 bases, with 12 bases left between them. The CDR3 covers 15 residues. CDR3 loop: CASSSGTRVNTEAFF. In DNA form, the CDR3 reads TGTGCCAGCAGTTCCGGGACAAGAGTGAACACTGAAGCTTTCTTT. Together with reference TRBV28 and TRBJ1-1, the CDR3 gives the full variable domain: DVKVTQSSRYLVKRTGEKVFLECVQDMDHENMFWYRQDPGLGLRLIYFSYDVKMKEKGDIPEGYSVSREKKERFSLILESASTNQTSMYLCASSSGTRVNTEAFFGQGTRLTVV.

The V gene is TRBV12-3 or TRBV12-4, the J gene TRBJ1-2; D is undetermined. The V end lost 5 bases, the J end lost 7 bases, and 14 bases lay between the germline ends. This CDR3 contains 13 residues. CDR3 protein: CASSPPPGSGYTF. The DNA of the CDR3 is TGTGCCAGCAGTCCGCCGCCCGGTTCTGGCTACACCTTC.

In this sample, this clone turned up many times. The chain carries TRBV7-9 and TRBJ1-1, with 8 bases that match TRBD1. Trimming cost V 1 base and J 6 bases; bases outside gene matches: 4. This CDR3 has 14 residues. Germline CDR1 is SEHNR and CDR2 is FQNEAQ (reference sequence). The CDR3 DNA is TGTGCCAGCAGCTTAGAGCTACAGGGGGCTGAAGCTTTCTTT. It codes for CASSLELQGAEAFF.

About this clone itself: This specimen includes other DNA sequences encoding the same CDR3. This CDR3 reads CASSRETYEQYF. The CDR3 coding sequence is TGTGCCAGCAGCCGCGAAACCTACGAGCAGTACTTC. The V gene is TRBV3-1 (or the pseudogene TRBV3-2), the J gene TRBJ2-7; D gene ambiguous. The CDR3 length is 12 residues. Per the germline V gene, CDR1 is LGHDT and CDR2 is YNNKEL (reference sequence). V lost 4 bases and J lost 2, with 6 bases in between.

V usage is TRBV5-1 and J usage is TRBJ1-4, with TRBD1 as a possible D gene (6 bases). V lost 4 bases and J lost 2, with 12 bases in between. Germline CDR1 reads SGHRS; CDR2 reads YFSETQ. This CDR3 is 15 amino acids long. The CDR3 DNA is TGCGCCAGCAGCGAAACAGGGAGCACTAATGAAAAACTGTTTTTT. Encoded protein: CASSETGSTNEKLFF.

This clone was counted a single time. This rearrangement joins TRBV5-1 to TRBJ2-5, with D unclear. Trimming took 0 bases from V and 4 from J, leaving 7 bases between them. The length of the CDR3 is 13 residues. Germline assignment: CDR1 SGHRS and CDR2 YFSETQ. The CDR3 nucleotides are TGCGCCAGCAGCTTGGAACGAGCAGAGACCCAGTACTTC. Translation gives CASSLERAETQYF. The full variable domain, rest sourced from reference TRBV5-1 and TRBJ2-5, is KAGVTQTPRYLIKTRGQQVTLSCSPISGHRSVSWYQQTPGQGLQFLFEYFSETQRNKGNFPGRFSGRQFSNSRSEMNVSTLELGDSALYLCASSLERAETQYFGPGTRLLVL.

The CDR3 DNA sequence: TGTGCCAGTTCGATACAACAGGCGACCTACGAGCAGTACTTC. Encoded protein: CASSIQQATYEQYF. This chain links TRBV28 with TRBJ2-7, with D perhaps matching TRBD1 (5 bases). The CDR3 runs to 14 residues. Trimming stripped 9 bases from V and 2 bases from J, with 17 bases between. Germline values: CDR1 MDHEN, CDR2 SYDVKM.

The chain recombines TRBV5-4 with TRBJ2-3; tentative D call: TRBD2 (7 bases). CDR3 length: 13 amino acids. Between the trimmed V and J ends, which lost 0 bases and 8 bases, there was a span of 10 bases. Looked up from germline, CDR1 is SGHNT and CDR2 is YYREEE (reference sequence). The CDR3 loop is CASSLEGGITQYF. CDR3 coding DNA: TGTGCCAGCAGCTTGGAGGGGGGGATTACGCAGTATTTT.

The rearrangement uses TRBV2 and TRBJ1-2, with 7 bases aligning to TRBD1. This CDR3 comprises 13 residues. Germline V lookup: CDR1 SNHLY, CDR2 FYNNEI. J was trimmed by 7 bases and V by 4 bases; bases with no gene match: 6. CDR3 in DNA: TGTGCCAGCAGTGTCGAAGGGGGCCGTGGCTACACCTTC. Translated, it gives CASSVEGGRGYTF.

The CDR3 region is CASSVPGGGNTEAFF. The CDR3 nucleotides read TGTGCCAGCAGCGTCCCAGGGGGCGGGAACACTGAAGCTTTCTTT. The rearrangement uses TRBV5-4 and TRBJ1-1, with 8 bases identical to TRBD1. Losses at the gene ends were 4 bases for V and 1 base for J; bases not matched to a gene: 6. Germline V gene lookup returns CDR1 SGHNT and CDR2 YYREEE (reference sequence). The CDR3 runs 15 residues. Full variable domain (remainder filled in from reference TRBV5-4 and TRBJ1-1): ETGVTQSPTHLIKTRGQQVTLRCSSQSGHNTVSWYQQALGQGPQFIFQYYREEENGRGNFPPRFSGLQFPNYSSELNVNALELDDSALYLCASSVPGGGNTEAFFGQGTRLTVV.

This clone appeared once. This chain links TRBV18 with TRBJ2-2; unclear D gene. V was trimmed by 3 bases and J by 4 bases, leaving 6 bases between them. Germline V gives CDR1 KGHSH, CDR2 LQKENI. CDR3 length equals 13 residues. CDR3 sequence (DNA): TGTGCCAGCTCACCCACTTCCACCGGGGAGCTGTTTTTT. It specifies CASSPTSTGELFF. Combining the CDR3 with reference TRBV18 and TRBJ2-2 gives the whole variable domain NAGVMQNPRHLVRRRGQEARLRCSPMKGHSHVYWYRQLPEEGLKFMVYLQKENIIDESGMPKERFSAEFPKEGPSILRIQQVVRGDSAAYFCASSPTSTGELFFGEGSRLTVL.

This chain connects TRBV6-5 to TRBJ2-1; 7 bases match TRBD1. CDR3 length: 13 residues. Germline lookup yields CDR1 MNHEY and CDR2 SVGAGI. With 6 bases clipped from V and 9 bases from J, the junction kept 8 bases outside the gene matches. CDR3: CASRYDRVTEQFF. CDR3 DNA sequence: TGTGCCAGCAGGTACGACAGGGTTACTGAGCAGTTCTTC.

J is TRBJ2-2 and V is TRBV24-1, with 9 bases that match TRBD1. The germline CDR1 and CDR2 sequences are KGHDR and SFDVKD. Trimming removed 11 bases from V and 3 bases from J; junction bases left unmatched: 9. The CDR3 is 15 residues long. Written as DNA, the CDR3 is TGTGCCATCGATGTCCGGGACAGGGACACCGGGGAGCTGTTTTTT. Residues: CAIDVRDRDTGELFF.

This CDR3 is CASSLDRGEAFF. DNA for the CDR3: TGTGCCAGCAGTCTGGACAGGGGAGAAGCTTTCTTT. The chain carries TRBV2 and TRBJ1-1, with 9 positions matching TRBD1. Germline V gene sequence: CDR1 SNHLY, CDR2 FYNNEI. The CDR3 runs to 12 residues. V dropped 5 bases and J dropped 8; count of bases not matched to a gene: 3.

The chain is built from TRBV19 and TRBJ2-3; 7 positions agree with TRBD2. The CDR3 is made up of 18 amino acids. Germline V lookup: CDR1 LNHDA, CDR2 SQIVND (reference sequence). V was pared by 0 bases and J by 0 bases, with 9 bases of the junction left unmatched. In DNA, the CDR3 is TGTGCCAGTAGTATAGATAATATAGCTAGCGGAAGCACAGATACGCAGTATTTT. It is translated as CASSIDNIASGSTDTQYF.